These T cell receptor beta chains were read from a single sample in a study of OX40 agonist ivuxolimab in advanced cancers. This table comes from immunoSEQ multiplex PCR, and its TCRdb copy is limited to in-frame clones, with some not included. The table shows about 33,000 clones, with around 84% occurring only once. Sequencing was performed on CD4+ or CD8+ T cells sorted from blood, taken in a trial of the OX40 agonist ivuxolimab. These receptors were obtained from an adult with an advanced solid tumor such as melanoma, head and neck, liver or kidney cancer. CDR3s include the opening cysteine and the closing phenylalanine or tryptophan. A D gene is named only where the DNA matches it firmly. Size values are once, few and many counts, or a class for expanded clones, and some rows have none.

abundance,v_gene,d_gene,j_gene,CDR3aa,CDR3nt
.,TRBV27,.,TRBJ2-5,CASTLHPGRAGETQYF,TGTGCCAGCACTCTTCATCCAGGCCGCGCCGGGGAGACCCAGTACTTC
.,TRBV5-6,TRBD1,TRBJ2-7,CASSLGDSSYEQYF,TGTGCCAGCAGCTTAGGGGACAGCTCCTACGAGCAGTACTTC
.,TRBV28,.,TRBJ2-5,CASSLSSAYKETQYF,TGTGCCAGCAGCCTTTCTAGTGCATACAAAGAGACCCAGTACTTC
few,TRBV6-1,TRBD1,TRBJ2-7,CASSEGTGGSYEQYF,TGTGCCAGCAGTGAAGGGACAGGGGGCTCCTACGAGCAGTACTTC
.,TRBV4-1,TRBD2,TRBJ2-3,CASSQAGLAGGKDTQYF,TGCGCCAGCAGCCAAGCCGGACTAGCGGGAGGAAAAGATACGCAGTATTTT
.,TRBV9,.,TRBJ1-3,CASSPENRVAGNTIYF,TGTGCCAGCAGCCCAGAGAACAGGGTGGCTGGAAACACCATATATTTT
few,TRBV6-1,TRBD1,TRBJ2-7,CASSVTRTGGAYEQYF,TGTGCCAGCAGTGTAACCCGGACAGGGGGGGCCTACGAGCAGTACTTC
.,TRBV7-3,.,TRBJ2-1,CASSSDIPHSYNEQFF,TGTGCCAGCAGCTCCGATATTCCCCACTCCTACAATGAGCAGTTCTTC
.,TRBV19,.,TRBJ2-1,CASSFSIGASYNEQFF,TGTGCCAGTAGTTTCAGTATCGGGGCTTCCTACAATGAGCAGTTCTTC
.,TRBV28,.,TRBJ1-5,CASKSRRNQPQHF,TGTGCCAGCAAGTCTCGCCGCAATCAGCCCCAGCATTTT
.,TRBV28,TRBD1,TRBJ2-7,CASSLPGTGAHEQYF,TGTGCCAGCAGTTTACCCGGGACAGGGGCCCACGAGCAGTACTTC
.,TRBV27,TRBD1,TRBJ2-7,CASSWDRSHSYEQYF,TGTGCCAGCAGTTGGGACAGGTCCCACTCCTACGAGCAGTACTTC
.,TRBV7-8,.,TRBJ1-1,CASSPRNTEAFF,TGTGCCAGCAGCCCAAGGAACACTGAAGCTTTCTTT
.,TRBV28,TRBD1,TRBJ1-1,CASTSPGQVVLAFF,TGTGCCAGCACCTCCCCTGGACAGGTAGTTTTGGCTTTCTTT
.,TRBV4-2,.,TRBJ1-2,CASSLTRTVAIRLGYTF,TGTGCCAGCAGCCTTACTAGGACAGTTGCTATTAGGTTAGGCTACACCTTC
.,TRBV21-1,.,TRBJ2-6,CASSPGTDSGANVLTF,TGTGCCAGCAGCCCCGGGACAGACTCTGGGGCCAACGTCCTGACTTTC
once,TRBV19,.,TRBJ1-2,CASSAGTPANYGYTF,TGTGCCAGTAGTGCCGGGACACCAGCTAACTATGGCTACACCTTC
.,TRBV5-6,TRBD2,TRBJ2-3,CASSLAGTSRVDTQYF,TGTGCCAGCAGCTTGGCCGGGACTAGCAGAGTGGATACGCAGTATTTT
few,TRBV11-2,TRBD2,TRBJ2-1,CASSLTLGTSSYNEQFF,TGTGCCAGCAGCCTAACTCTTGGGACTAGTTCCTACAATGAGCAGTTCTTC
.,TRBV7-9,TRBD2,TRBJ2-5,CASSSQTSGTRETQYF,TGTGCCAGCAGCTCCCAGACTAGCGGGACACGAGAGACCCAGTACTTC
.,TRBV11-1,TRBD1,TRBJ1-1,CASSLTGGLAEAFF,TGTGCCAGCAGCCTAACAGGGGGTTTGGCTGAAGCTTTCTTT
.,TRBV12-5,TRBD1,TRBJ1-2,CASGLEGQGTGGYTF,TGTGCTAGTGGTTTGGAAGGACAGGGAACAGGCGGCTACACCTTC
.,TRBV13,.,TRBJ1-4,CASSLGGLAGEKLFF,TGTGCCAGCAGCCTTGGGGGCCTGGCGGGGGAAAAACTGTTTTTT
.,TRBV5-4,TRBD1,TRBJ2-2,CASSTDRVTGELFF,TGTGCCAGCAGCACGGACAGGGTGACTGGGGAGCTGTTTTTT
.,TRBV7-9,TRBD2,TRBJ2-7,CASSLLRTSGSPEQYF,TGTGCCAGCAGCTTACTCCGGACTAGCGGGAGCCCCGAGCAGTACTTC
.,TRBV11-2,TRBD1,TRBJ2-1,CASSSLAWDRGYEQFF,TGTGCCAGCAGCTCGCTAGCTTGGGACAGGGGATATGAGCAGTTCTTC
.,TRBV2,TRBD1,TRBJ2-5,CASKSPGQGETQYF,TGTGCCAGCAAATCCCCGGGACAGGGGGAGACCCAGTACTTC
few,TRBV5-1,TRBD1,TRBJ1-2,CASSLTGGDGYTF,TGCGCCAGCAGCCTCACAGGGGGCGACGGCTACACCTTC
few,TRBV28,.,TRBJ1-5,CASTRRNQPQHF,TGTGCCAGCACCCGACGAAATCAGCCCCAGCATTTT
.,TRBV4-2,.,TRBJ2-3,CASSQDEASGTDTQYF,TGTGCCAGCAGCCAAGATGAGGCTAGCGGCACAGATACGCAGTATTTT
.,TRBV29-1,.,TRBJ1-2,CSVLSNYGYTF,TGCAGCGTTCTCTCTAACTATGGCTACACCTTC
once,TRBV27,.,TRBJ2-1,CASSSGTTSYNEQFF,TGTGCCAGCAGCTCCGGGACCACCTCCTACAATGAGCAGTTCTTC
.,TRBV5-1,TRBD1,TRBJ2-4,CASSLGTGDDIQYF,TGCGCCAGCAGCTTGGGTACAGGGGATGACATTCAGTACTTC
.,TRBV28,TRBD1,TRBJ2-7,CASSYGQAGYEQYF,TGTGCCAGCAGTTACGGACAGGCTGGGTACGAGCAGTACTTC
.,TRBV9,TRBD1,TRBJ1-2,CASSVGQGTVRNYGYTF,TGTGCCAGCAGCGTAGGCCAAGGGACAGTTCGAAACTATGGCTACACCTTC
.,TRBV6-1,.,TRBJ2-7,CASTEDMGVGYEQYF,TGTGCCAGCACCGAGGACATGGGGGTAGGGTACGAGCAGTACTTC
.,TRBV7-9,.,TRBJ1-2,CASSLDRHYGYTF,TGTGCCAGCAGCTTAGATCGACACTATGGCTACACCTTC
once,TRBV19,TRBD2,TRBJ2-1,CASSRLAGPPQQFF,TGTGCCAGTAGCCGACTAGCGGGGCCACCTCAGCAGTTCTTC
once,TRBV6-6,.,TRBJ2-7,CASSYHGAYEQYF,TGTGCCAGCAGTTACCACGGGGCCTACGAGCAGTACTTC
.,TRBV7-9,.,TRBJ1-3,CASSLAGNTIYF,TGTGCCAGCAGCTTGGCAGGAAACACCATATATTTT
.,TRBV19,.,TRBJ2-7,CASSLGLNDRYEQYF,TGTGCCAGTAGTCTAGGACTAAACGATAGGTACGAGCAGTACTTC
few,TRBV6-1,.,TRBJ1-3,CASRGRGGNTIYF,TGTGCCAGCAGGGGCAGGGGAGGAAACACCATATATTTT
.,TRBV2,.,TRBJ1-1,CATGWTEAFF,TGTGCCACCGGGTGGACTGAAGCTTTCTTT
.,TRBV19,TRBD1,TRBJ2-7,CASSIERGRGNEQYF,TGTGCCAGTAGTATAGAGAGAGGCAGGGGGAACGAGCAGTACTTC
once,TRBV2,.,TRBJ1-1,CARLMTVMNTEAFF,TGTGCCAGATTGATGACCGTGATGAACACTGAAGCTTTCTTT
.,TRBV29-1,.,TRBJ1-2,CSVGQLGSYTF,TGCAGCGTTGGGCAGTTGGGAAGCTACACCTTC
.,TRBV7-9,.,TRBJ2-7,CASSPTPYEQYF,TGTGCCAGCAGCCCGACTCCCTACGAGCAGTACTTC
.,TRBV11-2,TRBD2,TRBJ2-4,CASSRAGVVAKNIQYF,TGTGCCAGCAGCCGAGCGGGGGTCGTAGCCAAAAACATTCAGTACTTC
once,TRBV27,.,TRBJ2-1,CASSLTGKANEQFF,TGTGCCAGCAGTTTAACGGGAAAGGCGAATGAGCAGTTCTTC
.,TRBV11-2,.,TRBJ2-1,CASSFTDSYNEQFF,TGTGCCAGCAGCTTTACCGACTCCTACAATGAGCAGTTCTTC
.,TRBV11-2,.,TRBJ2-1,CASSLGPDEQFF,TGTGCCAGCAGCTTAGGACCGGATGAGCAGTTCTTC
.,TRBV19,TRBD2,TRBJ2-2,CASSLTSGSFTGELFF,TGTGCCAGTAGTTTAACTAGCGGGAGTTTCACCGGGGAGCTGTTTTTT